This TCR beta chain was observed in a study of Graves' ophthalmopathy and Graves' hyperthyroidism. Stable hyperthyroidism denotes an absence of ophthalmopathy throughout 18 months of follow-up. Each diagnosis was determined on the basis of clinical symptoms, serum thyroxine, TRAb, thyroid ultrasound and orbital computed tomography. This clonotype was found many times. The target antigen is unknown. Amplified material comprised TCR beta CDR3 regions derived from RNA transcripts. First-round RT-PCR employed HTBI primers, with a second-round multiplex PCR after it. TCRdb recomputed calls from the multiplex PCR reads with MiXCR, one row per CDR3 protein. The profile shows about 420,000 distinct CDR3 sequences, roughly 21% of them singletons. General observations from the study: Using 13 signatures, a model distinguished ophthalmopathy from stable hyperthyroidism, reaching about 89% sensitivity and about 81% specificity. The authors also found most expanded thyroid clonotypes above 0.001 frequency in blood.

The receptor was isolated from a young woman with stable Graves' hyperthyroidism. The sample taken for sequencing was peripheral blood.

The CDR3 sequence is CASISTRLTSKYEQYF. DNA of the CDR3: TGTGCCAGCATTTCGACCCGGTTGACTAGCAAGTACGAGCAGTACTTC. The chain recombines TRBV6-2 or TRBV6-3 with TRBJ2-7; 7 nucleotides agree with TRBD2. The germline V gene has CDR1 MNHEY and CDR2 SVGEGT. This CDR3 is 16 amino acids long. With V trimmed by 7 bases and J by 4 bases, 16 bases remained unmatched.